Shown below are 18 T cell receptor beta chains from a single sample sequenced in a study of blood T cell repertoires in COVID-19. Only in-frame clones appear in the TCRdb table, and some are missing; sequencing was by immunoSEQ multiplex PCR. The sample carries 280,000 or so clones, around 85% recorded once. Sequenced: PBMCs or T cells enriched from blood (not recorded which). These receptors were obtained from a woman between 35 and 50 years old who had recovered from COVID-19.

The chain employs TRBV2 and TRBJ1-2; TRBD1 aligns across 10 bases. Trimming removed 3 bases from V and 7 bases from J; junction bases left unmatched: 5. Germline V gene lookup returns CDR1 SNHLY and CDR2 FYNNEI. This CDR3 has 14 residues. CDR3: CASSEDRGGSGYTF. The CDR3 DNA sequence: TGTGCCAGCAGTGAGGACAGGGGGGGTAGTGGCTACACCTTC.

The chain employs TRBV18 and TRBJ2-5; D not resolved. V dropped 1 base and J dropped 2 bases, with 17 bases sitting between them. This CDR3 has 17 residues. Germline-derived CDR1 and CDR2 are KGHSH and LQKENI. CDR3 residues: CASSPLDQSRGQETQYF. CDR3 sequence (DNA): TGTGCCAGCTCACCACTCGACCAATCCAGAGGACAAGAGACCCAGTACTTC. Using reference TRBV18 and TRBJ2-5 for the parts outside the CDR3, the full variable domain is NAGVMQNPRHLVRRRGQEARLRCSPMKGHSHVYWYRQLPEEGLKFMVYLQKENIIDESGMPKERFSAEFPKEGPSILRIQQVVRGDSAAYFCASSPLDQSRGQETQYFGPGTRLLVL.

This chain uses TRBV5-1 with TRBJ2-2, with D maybe TRBD1 (5 bases). V lost 1 base to trimming and J lost 9 bases, with 10 bases between them. In germline, CDR1 is SGHRS, CDR2 YFSETQ. CDR3 length: 13 amino acids. The CDR3 nucleotides are TGCGCCAGCAGCTTGAATGGACACCGGGAGCTGTTTTTT. Translation: CASSLNGHRELFF. Supplemented by reference TRBV5-1 and TRBJ2-2, the full variable domain reads KAGVTQTPRYLIKTRGQQVTLSCSPISGHRSVSWYQQTPGQGLQFLFEYFSETQRNKGNFPGRFSGRQFSNSRSEMNVSTLELGDSALYLCASSLNGHRELFFGEGSRLTVL.

As DNA, the CDR3 is TGTGCCAGCAGCTTAGTGGGGAAGACTAGCGGGATACAAGAGACCCAGTACTTC. Encoded protein: CASSLVGKTSGIQETQYF. The chain is built from TRBV7-9 and TRBJ2-5, with 11 positions matching TRBD2. Germline lookup yields CDR1 SEHNR and CDR2 FQNEAQ (reference sequence). The V segment lost 1 base and the J segment 2 bases; nucleotides outside the gene matches: 9. The CDR3 totals 18 residues.

The chain employs TRBV19 and TRBJ1-1; D is possibly TRBD1 (5 bases). V shed 5 bases and J shed 5 bases, with 18 bases lying between them. The germline CDR1 and CDR2 sequences are LNHDA and SQIVND (reference sequence). The CDR3 runs to 15 residues. The CDR3: CASSPLGGPGTEAFF. Written as DNA, the CDR3 is TGTGCCAGTAGTCCACTCGGGGGTCCAGGGACTGAAGCTTTCTTT. Full variable domain (outside the CDR3, taken from reference TRBV19 and TRBJ1-1): DGGITQSPKYLFRKEGQNVTLSCEQNLNHDAMYWYRQDPGQGLRLIYYSQIVNDFQKGDIAEGYSVSREKKESFPLTVTSAQKNPTAFYLCASSPLGGPGTEAFFGQGTRLTVV.

This clone was detected many times. V is TRBV4-3 and J is TRBJ2-7; 8 positions match TRBD1. The V gene's germline CDR1 is LGHNA and CDR2 YSLEER. V lost 3 bases to trimming and J lost 4 bases; unmatched junction nucleotides: 5. There are 14 residues in the CDR3. The CDR3 DNA reads TGCGCCAGCAGCCAGACCAGGGGGCAATACGAGCAGTACTTC. Amino acids: CASSQTRGQYEQYF.

The chain has TRBV28 and TRBJ2-7; maybe TRBD2 (6 bases). Trimming shortened V by 3 bases and J by 1 base, and 7 bases separated the two germline ends. CDR1 and CDR2 (germline): MDHEN, SYDVKM. This CDR3 has 13 residues. The CDR3 region has the DNA TGTGCCAGCAGTTTCGGGAGATCCTACGAGCAGTACTTC. It is translated as CASSFGRSYEQYF.

The chain joins TRBV28 to TRBJ1-5, with no clear D. The CDR3 runs to 13 residues. The V gene's germline CDR1 is MDHEN and CDR2 SYDVKM. V lost 8 bases to trimming and J lost 7 bases, with 15 bases between them. CDR3 sequence (DNA): TGTGCCAGCGCCGAGGGCGCGAGACAGCCCCAGCATTTT. Translating it yields CASAEGARQPQHF.

The genes are TRBV18 and TRBJ2-3; possibly TRBD1 for D (5 bases). In germline, CDR1 is KGHSH, CDR2 LQKENI. Trimming stripped 1 base from V and 1 base from J, with 15 bases between. CDR3 size: 17 residues. Here the CDR3 DNA reads TGTGCCAGCTCACCACTGAGACAGACAGCCGGCACAGATACGCAGTATTTT. Protein sequence: CASSPLRQTAGTDTQYF.

This clone was detected only once. The chain recombines TRBV5-1 with TRBJ2-2; 15 bases map to TRBD2. Germline V gives CDR1 SGHRS, CDR2 YFSETQ. The trim removed 6 bases at V and 7 bases at J, leaving 4 bases unmatched. This CDR3 comprises 15 residues. CDR3 protein: CASTGLAGGGGELFF. The DNA of the CDR3 is TGCGCCAGCACGGGACTAGCGGGAGGAGGCGGGGAGCTGTTTTTT.

V usage is TRBV5-1 and J usage is TRBJ2-1; 10 bases map to TRBD2. Germline lookup yields CDR1 SGHRS and CDR2 YFSETQ. V shed 0 bases and J 5 bases; nucleotides not matched to a gene: 5. The CDR3 consists of 16 residues. As DNA, the CDR3 is TGCGCCAGCAGCTTGGGTAGCGGGAGGTCGAACAATGAGCAGTTCTTC. Translating it yields CASSLGSGRSNNEQFF. The complete variable domain, with remaining parts taken from reference TRBV5-1 and TRBJ2-1, reads KAGVTQTPRYLIKTRGQQVTLSCSPISGHRSVSWYQQTPGQGLQFLFEYFSETQRNKGNFPGRFSGRQFSNSRSEMNVSTLELGDSALYLCASSLGSGRSNNEQFFGPGTRLTVL.

This sequence joins TRBV6-2 or TRBV6-3 and TRBJ2-3; the match to TRBD2 covers 7 bases. Looked up from germline, CDR1 is MNHEY and CDR2 is SVGEGT. CDR3 length equals 14 residues. Losses at the gene ends were 2 bases for V and 5 bases for J; bases not matched to a gene: 4. CDR3 nucleotide sequence: TGTGCCAGCAGTTACGCGGGAGAAGGAGATACGCAGTATTTT. This codes for CASSYAGEGDTQYF.

V is TRBV7-2 and J is TRBJ2-7; D unresolved. The CDR3 contains 14 residues. Per the germline V gene, CDR1 is SGHTA and CDR2 is FQGNSA. V lost 2 bases and J 2 bases, leaving 10 bases between the germline ends. The chain's CDR3 is CASSLTSVPYEQYF. CDR3 DNA sequence: TGTGCCAGCAGCTTAACGTCGGTCCCCTACGAGCAGTACTTC.

V usage is TRBV19 and J usage is TRBJ1-6; 8 bases match TRBD1. CDR1 and CDR2 (germline): LNHDA, SQIVND (reference sequence). The CDR3 extends over 17 amino acids. J lost 0 bases, V lost 4 bases, and 5 bases had no gene match. The CDR3 region is CASSRGTGRSYNSPLHF. CDR3 coding DNA: TGTGCCAGTAGTAGAGGGACAGGCCGCTCCTATAATTCACCCCTCCACTTT.

The rearrangement links TRBV28 to TRBJ1-2; D unresolved. Per the germline V gene, CDR1 is MDHEN and CDR2 is SYDVKM. V dropped 7 bases and J dropped 4 bases, with 7 bases sitting between them. The CDR3 has 11 residues. CDR3 nucleotide sequence: TGTGCCAGCAATTCCCTCTATGGCTACACCTTC. Residues: CASNSLYGYTF.

This chain connects TRBV30 to TRBJ1-5; D gene ambiguous. This CDR3 has 15 amino acids. V gave up 2 bases and J gave up 0 bases, with 11 bases separating them. CDR1 and CDR2 from the germline V gene are GTSNPN and SVGIG (reference sequence). This CDR3 reads CAWSSGFHSNQPQHF. The CDR3 nucleotides read TGTGCCTGGAGTTCGGGTTTTCATAGCAATCAGCCCCAGCATTTT.

The chain is built from TRBV24-1 and TRBJ1-1; 7 bases are a match to TRBD1. The CDR3 totals 20 residues. V shed 6 bases, J shed 0 bases, and the junction held 21 bases outside the gene matches. Germline CDR1 KGHDR, CDR2 SFDVKD. The CDR3 nucleotides read TGTGCCACCAGTCGGGGAATACCCGACAGGGCGGGGTATTTGAACACTGAAGCTTTCTTT. Residues: CATSRGIPDRAGYLNTEAFF.

This chain uses TRBV10-1 with TRBJ2-2; D not resolved. The germline V gene has CDR1 WNHNN and CDR2 SYGVQD (reference sequence). This CDR3 comprises 15 residues. V gave up 5 bases and J gave up 2 bases, with 12 bases separating them. CDR3 bases: TGCGCCAGCAGTCGGTCCGGCGGTAACACCGGGGAGCTGTTTTTT. Protein sequence: CASSRSGGNTGELFF.